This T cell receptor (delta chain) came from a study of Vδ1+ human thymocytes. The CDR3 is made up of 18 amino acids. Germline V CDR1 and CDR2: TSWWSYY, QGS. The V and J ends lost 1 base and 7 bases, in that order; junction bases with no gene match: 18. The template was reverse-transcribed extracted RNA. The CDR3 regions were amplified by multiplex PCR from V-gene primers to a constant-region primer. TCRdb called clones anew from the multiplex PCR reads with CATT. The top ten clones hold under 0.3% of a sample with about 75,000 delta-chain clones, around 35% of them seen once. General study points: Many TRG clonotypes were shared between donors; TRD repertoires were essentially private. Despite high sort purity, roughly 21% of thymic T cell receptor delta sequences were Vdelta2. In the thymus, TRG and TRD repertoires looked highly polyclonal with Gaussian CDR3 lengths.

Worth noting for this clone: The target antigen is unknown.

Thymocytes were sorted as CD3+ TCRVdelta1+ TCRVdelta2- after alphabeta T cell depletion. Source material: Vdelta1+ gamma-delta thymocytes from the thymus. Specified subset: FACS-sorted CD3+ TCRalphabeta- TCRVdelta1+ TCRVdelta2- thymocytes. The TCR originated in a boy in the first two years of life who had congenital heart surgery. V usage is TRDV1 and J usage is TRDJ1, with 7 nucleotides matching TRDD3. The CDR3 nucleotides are TGTGCTCTTGGGGAACGTTTAACGGTACTGGGGCCCTACGGTAAACTCATCTTT. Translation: CALGERLTVLGPYGKLIF.